This TCR beta chain was recovered during a study of beta chain features in type 1 diabetes. General study findings and limits: A moderate, significant TCRB CDR3 shortening appeared in type 1 diabetes across four CD4+ subsets. Patients and controls would be equally affected if PCR favored shorter templates. Whether HLA type affects TCRB rearrangement stayed undetermined in the present work.

In this sample, this clone turned up a few times. Its target is unknown. A heparinised blood draw that averaged approximately 120 mL was obtained once from each donor. Stem cell-like memory, regulatory, central memory and naive CD4+ cells were sorted via CD45RO/CCR7/CD25/CD127/CD95/CD27. With 5 bases clipped from V and 4 bases from J, the junction kept 6 bases outside the gene matches. CDR1 and CDR2 from the germline V gene are LNHDA and SQIVND (reference sequence). The CDR3 length is 15 residues. Expressed TCRB transcripts got sequenced, as all isolated RNA was reverse transcribed. The repertoire was sequenced with immunoSEQ multiplex PCR; TCRdb's copy has only in-frame clones and lacks some. This table holds a few hundred thousand clones, 10% to 15% found once.

The chain is built from TRBV19 and TRBJ2-1, with 9 nucleotides matching TRBD2. This sequence was found in a woman aged 18-29 years with type 1 diabetes. Source material: naive CD4+ T cells from blood. The CDR3 region is CASSLSGRGYNEQFF. In DNA form, the CDR3 reads TGTGCCAGTAGTCTTAGCGGGAGAGGGTACAATGAGCAGTTCTTC. Variable domain in full (rest from reference TRBV19 and TRBJ2-1): DGGITQSPKYLFRKEGQNVTLSCEQNLNHDAMYWYRQDPGQGLRLIYYSQIVNDFQKGDIAEGYSVSREKKESFPLTVTSAQKNPTAFYLCASSLSGRGYNEQFFGPGTRLTVL.